This T cell receptor (beta chain) originates from a study of a mutant IDH1 vaccine in newly diagnosed glioma (dated by TCRdb to about 2021). Background on the whole study: Patients were given eight vaccinations, in weeks 1, 3, 5, 7, 11, 15, 19 and 23, which matched visits V03 through V10. Vaccination was initiated 4-6 weeks after radiotherapy alone, or concurrently with temozolomide cycles in the chemotherapy-containing groups. Longitudinal TCRB deep sequencing was done for some 26 treated patients, wherever samples were available for exploratory analyses. Six visits were used for peripheral blood collection: V03 (baseline), V05, V07, V10, V12 and V13. The roughly 30 treated patients were approximately 62% male and about 38% female, with a mean age of approximately 40 years. Before enrollment, most patients had been given radiochemotherapy with temozolomide as standard therapy, while the rest had received either radiotherapy alone or temozolomide alone.

According to the germline V gene, CDR1 reads MNHNS and CDR2 reads SASEGT. Spanning cysteine to phenylalanine, the CDR3 consists of 14 amino acids. Left in the record is the CDR3 DNA by itself, 42 bases read in frame from the first base. For this chain, trimming is 2 bases at the V end and 1 base at the J end, and the number of junction bases without a gene match is 1. Results the study describes overall, beyond this receptor: The authors stated that sample limitations prevented analyses of patient blood samples from being reproduced. Changes in the top peripheral T cell clonotypes picked up by TCRB sequencing did not appear to be linked to pseudoprogression. Selection of PBMC samples for TCRB deep sequencing was based on availability. Immune responses induced by the vaccine were seen in more than 85% of patients across multiple MHC alleles.

This clone was observed once. No cognate antigen has been identified for it. Base qualities were left out, and no much larger clone turns up one base away. In the paper's terms, the time point label means: week 11, during vaccination. Every vaccine dose consisted of 300 ug of a 20-mer mutant IDH1 peptide in Montanide, administered subcutaneously together with topical imiquimod. Newly diagnosed WHO grade 3 or 4 IDH1-mutant astrocytomas showing loss of nuclear ATRX were present in the donors. The samples were drawn from NOA16, a multicentre, single-arm, open-label phase I trial in Germany that tested a mutant IDH1 peptide vaccine in humans for the first time. Genomic DNA for TCRB sequencing was extracted from EDTA blood using the DNeasy Blood and Tissue Kit. Library preparation used the immunoSEQ multiplex PCR assay. The hsTCRB Kit was used according to the manufacturer's protocol to amplify rearranged TCR beta chain sequences. Sequencing of TCRB libraries was carried out on an Illumina MiSeq. Per the original workflow: The kit vendor's proprietary platform handled demultiplexing, trimming and gene mapping. TCRdb holds this immuneACCESS table with in-frame rearrangements only. Some clones are missing; in checked studies, unresolved V genes explain under half, and the rest has no known cause. The DNA was the basis for D and trimming; V, J and clone size are from that table. The sample table holds some 130,000 clones, of which roughly 78% were seen once. The ten largest make up less than 7% of the sample.

This specimen was PBMCs, taken from a glioma patient whose treatment included an IDH1 peptide vaccine. This TCR was sampled from a man aged 35-49 years with glioma. Recombination connected TRBV6-1 to TRBJ1-1; 7 of the junction bases match TRBD1. The DNA reads TGTGCCAGCAGTGAACAGGGGGAGAACACTGAAGCTTTCTTT. Translation gives CASSEQGENTEAFF.